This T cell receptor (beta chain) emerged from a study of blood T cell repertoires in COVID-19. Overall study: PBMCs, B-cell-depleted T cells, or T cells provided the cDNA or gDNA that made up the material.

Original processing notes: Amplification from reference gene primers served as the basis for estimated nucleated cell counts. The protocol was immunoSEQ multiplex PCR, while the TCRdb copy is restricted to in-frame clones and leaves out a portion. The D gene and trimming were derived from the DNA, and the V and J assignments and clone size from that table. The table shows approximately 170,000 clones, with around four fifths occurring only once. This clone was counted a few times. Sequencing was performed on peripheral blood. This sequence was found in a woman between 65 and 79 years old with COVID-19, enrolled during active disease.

The CDR3 DNA follows: TGTGCCAGCAGTTGGACCTCCGGGGGAGGCTACACCTTC. Translating gives CASSWTSGGGYTF. V usage is TRBV28 and J usage is TRBJ1-2, with D maybe TRBD1 (5 bases). The germline V gene has CDR1 MDHEN and CDR2 SYDVKM. With 4 bases removed from V and 8 bases from J, the gap between germline ends came to 14 bases. This CDR3 has 13 amino acids.